This passage covers 2 T cell receptor beta chains from one sample sequenced in a study of blood T cell dynamics during melanoma immunotherapy. Produced via immunoSEQ multiplex PCR; TCRdb's table is partial and in-frame only. The sample includes around 10,000 clones, about 87% of them seen just once. Time point here: week 3, after first cycle of checkpoint inhibitor. The sequencing used blood, collected from a patient treated with checkpoint blockade. The receptors were sampled from a human donor with melanoma.

The rearrangement joins TRBV9 to TRBJ2-1; no clear D. Germline assignment: CDR1 SGDLS and CDR2 YYNGEE. The CDR3 covers 16 residues. V gave up 4 bases and J gave up 8 bases, with 22 bases separating them. The CDR3 DNA sequence: TGTGCCAGCAGCCCCCCTGGCCATTCCTCGAAGGATGAGCAGTTCTTC. Residues: CASSPPGHSSKDEQFF.

The J gene is TRBJ1-2, the V gene TRBV7-8, with TRBD1 as a possible D gene (6 bases). The length of the CDR3 is 12 residues. The V gene's germline CDR1 is SGHVS and CDR2 FQNEAQ. V lost 2 bases, J lost 8 bases, and 9 bases lay in between. CDR3 amino acids: CASSLTGSGYTF. CDR3 nucleotide sequence: TGTGCCAGCAGCTTAACAGGGTCCGGCTACACCTTC.